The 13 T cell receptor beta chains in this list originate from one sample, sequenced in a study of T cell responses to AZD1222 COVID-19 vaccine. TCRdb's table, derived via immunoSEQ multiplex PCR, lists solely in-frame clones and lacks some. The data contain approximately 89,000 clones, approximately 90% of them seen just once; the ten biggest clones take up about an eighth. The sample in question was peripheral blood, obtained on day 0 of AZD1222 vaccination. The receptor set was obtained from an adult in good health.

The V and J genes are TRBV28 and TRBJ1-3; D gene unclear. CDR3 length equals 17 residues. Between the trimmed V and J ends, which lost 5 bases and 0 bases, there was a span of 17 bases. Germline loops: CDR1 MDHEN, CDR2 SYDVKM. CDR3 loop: CASSLWTAGSSGNTIYF. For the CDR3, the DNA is TGTGCCAGCAGTCTCTGGACGGCCGGGTCCTCTGGAAACACCATATATTTT. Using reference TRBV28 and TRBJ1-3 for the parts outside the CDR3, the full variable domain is DVKVTQSSRYLVKRTGEKVFLECVQDMDHENMFWYRQDPGLGLRLIYFSYDVKMKEKGDIPEGYSVSREKKERFSLILESASTNQTSMYLCASSLWTAGSSGNTIYFGEGSWLTVV.

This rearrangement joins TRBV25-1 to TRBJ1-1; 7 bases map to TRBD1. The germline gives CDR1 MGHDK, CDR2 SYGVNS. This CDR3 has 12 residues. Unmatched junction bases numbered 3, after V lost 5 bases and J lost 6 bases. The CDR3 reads CASSRGTAEAFF. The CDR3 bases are TGTGCCAGCAGTCGTGGGACAGCTGAAGCTTTCTTT.

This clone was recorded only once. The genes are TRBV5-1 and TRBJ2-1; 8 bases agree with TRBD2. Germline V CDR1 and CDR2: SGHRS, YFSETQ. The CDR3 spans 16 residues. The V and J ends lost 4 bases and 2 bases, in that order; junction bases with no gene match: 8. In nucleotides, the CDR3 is TGCGCCAGCAGCCGATCGAGCGGGGGAACCTACAATGAGCAGTTCTTC. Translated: CASSRSSGGTYNEQFF. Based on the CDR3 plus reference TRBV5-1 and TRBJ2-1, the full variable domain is KAGVTQTPRYLIKTRGQQVTLSCSPISGHRSVSWYQQTPGQGLQFLFEYFSETQRNKGNFPGRFSGRQFSNSRSEMNVSTLELGDSALYLCASSRSSGGTYNEQFFGPGTRLTVL.

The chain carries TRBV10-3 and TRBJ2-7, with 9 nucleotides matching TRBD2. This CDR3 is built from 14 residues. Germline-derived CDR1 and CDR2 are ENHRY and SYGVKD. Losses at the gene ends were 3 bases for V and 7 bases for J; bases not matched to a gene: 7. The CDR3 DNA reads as TGTGCCATCAGTGATCGGCTAGCGGGGAGAGAGCAGTACTTC. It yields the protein CAISDRLAGREQYF.

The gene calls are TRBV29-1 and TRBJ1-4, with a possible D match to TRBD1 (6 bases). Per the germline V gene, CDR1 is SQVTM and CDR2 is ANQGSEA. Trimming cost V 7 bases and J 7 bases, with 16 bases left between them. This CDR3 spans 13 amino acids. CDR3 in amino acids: CSAKEGQSEKLFF. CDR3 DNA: TGCAGCGCCAAGGAAGGACAGTCTGAAAAACTGTTTTTT.

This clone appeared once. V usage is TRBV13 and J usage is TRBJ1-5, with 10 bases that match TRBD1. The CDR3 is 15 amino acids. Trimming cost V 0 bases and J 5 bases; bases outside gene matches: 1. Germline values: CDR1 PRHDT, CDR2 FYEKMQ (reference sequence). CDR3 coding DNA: TGTGCCAGCAGCTTAGGGACAGGGGGCGATCAGCCCCAGCATTTT. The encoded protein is CASSLGTGGDQPQHF. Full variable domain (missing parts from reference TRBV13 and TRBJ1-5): AAGVIQSPRHLIKEKRETATLKCYPIPRHDTVYWYQQGPGQDPQFLISFYEKMQSDKGSIPDRFSAQQFSDYHSELNMSSLELGDSALYFCASSLGTGGDQPQHFGDGTRLSIL.

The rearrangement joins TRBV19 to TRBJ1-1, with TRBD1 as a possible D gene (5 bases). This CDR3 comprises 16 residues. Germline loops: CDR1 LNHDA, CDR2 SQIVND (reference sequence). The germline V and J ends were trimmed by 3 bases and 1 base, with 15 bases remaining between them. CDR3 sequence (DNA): TGTGCCAGTAGTATTCTGTCCGGGGCGGGGAACACTGAAGCTTTCTTT. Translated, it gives CASSILSGAGNTEAFF.

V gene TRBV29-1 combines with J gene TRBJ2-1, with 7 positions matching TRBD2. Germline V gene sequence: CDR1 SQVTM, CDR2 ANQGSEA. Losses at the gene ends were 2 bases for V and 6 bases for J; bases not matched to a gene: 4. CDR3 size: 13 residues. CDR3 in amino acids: CSVEQLASNEQFF. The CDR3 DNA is TGCAGCGTTGAACAACTAGCGTCCAATGAGCAGTTCTTC.

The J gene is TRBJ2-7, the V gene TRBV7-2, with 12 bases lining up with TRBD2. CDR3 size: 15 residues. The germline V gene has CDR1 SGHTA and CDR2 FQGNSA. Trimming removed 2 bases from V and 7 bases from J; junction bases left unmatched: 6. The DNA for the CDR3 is TGTGCCAGCAGCTTATCTAGCGGGGGGGCTCGGGAGCAGTACTTC. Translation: CASSLSSGGAREQYF.

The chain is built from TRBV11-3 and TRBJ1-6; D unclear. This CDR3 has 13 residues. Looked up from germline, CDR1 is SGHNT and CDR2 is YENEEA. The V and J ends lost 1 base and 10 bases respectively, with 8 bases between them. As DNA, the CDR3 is TGTGCCAGCAGCTTAGGAGCCAAGTCACCCCTCCACTTT. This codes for CASSLGAKSPLHF.

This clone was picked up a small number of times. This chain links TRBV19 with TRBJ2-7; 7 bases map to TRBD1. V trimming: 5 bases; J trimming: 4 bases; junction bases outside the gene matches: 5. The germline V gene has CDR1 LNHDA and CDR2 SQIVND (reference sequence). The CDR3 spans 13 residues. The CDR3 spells CASSVKGAYEQYF. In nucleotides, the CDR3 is TGTGCCAGTAGTGTAAAGGGGGCTTACGAGCAGTACTTC.

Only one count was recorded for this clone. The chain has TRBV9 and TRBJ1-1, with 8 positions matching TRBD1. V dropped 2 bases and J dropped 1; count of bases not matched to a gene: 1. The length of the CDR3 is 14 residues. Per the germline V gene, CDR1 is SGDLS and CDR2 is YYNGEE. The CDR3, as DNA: TGTGCCAGCAGCGTCGGGACAGGGAACACTGAAGCTTTCTTT. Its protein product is CASSVGTGNTEAFF.

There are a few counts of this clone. This CDR3 is CASSLSGGAYEQYF. The CDR3 region has the DNA TGTGCCAGCAGCTTGAGCGGGGGGGCCTACGAGCAGTACTTC. This sequence joins TRBV5-8 and TRBJ2-7, with 10 positions matching TRBD2. The CDR3 is 14 amino acids. Trimming removed 1 base from V and 2 bases from J; junction bases left unmatched: 0. Germline CDR1 is SGHTS and CDR2 is YDEGEE.